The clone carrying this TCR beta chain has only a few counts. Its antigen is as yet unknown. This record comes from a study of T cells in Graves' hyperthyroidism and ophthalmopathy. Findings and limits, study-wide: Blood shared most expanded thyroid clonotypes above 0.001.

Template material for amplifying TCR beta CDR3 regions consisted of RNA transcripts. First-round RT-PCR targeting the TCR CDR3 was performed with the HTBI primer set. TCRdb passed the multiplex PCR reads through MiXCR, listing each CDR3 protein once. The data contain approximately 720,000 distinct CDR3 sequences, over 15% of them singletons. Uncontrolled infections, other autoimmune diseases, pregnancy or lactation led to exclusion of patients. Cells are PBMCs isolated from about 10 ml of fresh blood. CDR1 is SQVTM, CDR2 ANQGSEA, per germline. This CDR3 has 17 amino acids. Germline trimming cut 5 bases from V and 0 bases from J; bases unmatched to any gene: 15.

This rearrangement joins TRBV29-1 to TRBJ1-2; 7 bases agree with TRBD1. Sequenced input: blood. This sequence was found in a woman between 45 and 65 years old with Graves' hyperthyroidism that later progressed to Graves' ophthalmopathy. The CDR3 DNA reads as TGCAGCGTTATGACAGGGAGAGGGAAGGGGGCTAACTATGGCTACACCTTC. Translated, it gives CSVMTGRGKGANYGYTF.